This TCR beta chain was recovered during a study of OX40 agonist ivuxolimab in advanced cancers. Study-wide background: All patients had ivuxolimab intravenously every 2 weeks at 0.01 to 10 mg/kg. Overall study results and limits: Researchers report that CD8+ T cells had, on average, more expanded clones than CD4+.

About this clone: Its cognate antigen is unknown.

Libraries were prepared by immunoSEQ multiplex PCR; TCRdb keeps only in-frame clonotypes and omits some of them. The sample consists of about 76,000 clones, 85% to 90% of them appearing once. V lost 3 bases and J lost 1, with 12 bases in between. The length of the CDR3 is 15 residues. CDR1 is MNHEY and CDR2 is SMNVEV in the germline V gene (reference sequence). Sample: CD4+ or CD8+ T cells sorted from blood, taken in a trial of the OX40 agonist ivuxolimab. The sequence came from an adult with an advanced solid tumor such as melanoma, head and neck, liver or kidney cancer. The chain has TRBV27 and TRBJ2-5, with a possible D match to TRBD2 (7 bases). The CDR3 reads CASSFLAGAQETQYF. CDR3 nucleotides: TGTGCCAGCAGTTTCCTGGCGGGGGCCCAAGAGACCCAGTACTTC.